This TCR beta chain was documented in a study of response to subunit inactivated influenza vaccine. TCRdb re-called the RT-PCR reads with MiXCR, one entry per CDR3 protein. The table includes around 500,000 distinct CDR3 sequences, around 9.9% detected once. From germline, CDR1 is GTSNPN and CDR2 SVGIG (reference sequence). Trimming cost V 0 bases and J 7 bases, with 16 bases left between them. CDR3 length: 15 amino acids. This clonotype has only a few counts. This TCR was sampled from a man in his fifties who received an inactivated influenza vaccine. The specimen was PBMCs from blood, collected roughly 46 days after vaccination. The rearrangement joins TRBV30 to TRBJ1-5, with a tentative D call TRBD1 (6 bases). Here the CDR3 DNA reads TGTGCCTGGAGTGTACCCGGGGGCGTAGGGCAGCCCCAGCATTTT. Its translation: CAWSVPGGVGQPQHF.